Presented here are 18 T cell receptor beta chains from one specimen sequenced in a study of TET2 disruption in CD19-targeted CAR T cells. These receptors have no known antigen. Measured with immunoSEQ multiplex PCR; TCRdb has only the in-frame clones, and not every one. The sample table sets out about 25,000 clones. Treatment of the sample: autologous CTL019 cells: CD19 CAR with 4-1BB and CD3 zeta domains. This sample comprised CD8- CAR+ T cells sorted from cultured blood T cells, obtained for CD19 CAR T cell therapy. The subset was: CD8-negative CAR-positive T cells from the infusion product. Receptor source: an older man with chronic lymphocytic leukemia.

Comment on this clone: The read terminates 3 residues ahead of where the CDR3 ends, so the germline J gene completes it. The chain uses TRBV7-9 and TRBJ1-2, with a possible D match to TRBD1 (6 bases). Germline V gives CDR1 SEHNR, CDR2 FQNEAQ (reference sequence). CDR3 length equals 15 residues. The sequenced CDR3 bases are TGTGCCAGCAGCGCAACTAGCGGGGGGGCGAGGGAC. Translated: CASSATSGGARD. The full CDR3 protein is CASSATSGGARDYTF.

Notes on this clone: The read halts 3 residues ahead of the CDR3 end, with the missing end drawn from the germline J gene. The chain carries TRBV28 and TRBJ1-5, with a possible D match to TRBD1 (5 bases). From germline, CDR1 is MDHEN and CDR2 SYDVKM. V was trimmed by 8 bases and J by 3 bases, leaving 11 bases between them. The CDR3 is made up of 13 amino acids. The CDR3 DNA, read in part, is TGTGCCAGCGGTCAGGGATACAATCAGCCC. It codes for CASGQGYNQP. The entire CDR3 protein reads CASGQGYNQPQHF.

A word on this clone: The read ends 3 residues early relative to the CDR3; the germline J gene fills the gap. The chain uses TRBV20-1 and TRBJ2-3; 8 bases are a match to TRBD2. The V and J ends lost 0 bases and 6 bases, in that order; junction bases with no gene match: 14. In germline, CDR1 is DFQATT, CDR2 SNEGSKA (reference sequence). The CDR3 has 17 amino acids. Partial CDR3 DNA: TGCAGTGCTAGAGAGTATTCCCGCGGGGGGAGGCTGGATACG. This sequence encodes CSAREYSRGGRLDT. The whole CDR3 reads CSAREYSRGGRLDTQYF.

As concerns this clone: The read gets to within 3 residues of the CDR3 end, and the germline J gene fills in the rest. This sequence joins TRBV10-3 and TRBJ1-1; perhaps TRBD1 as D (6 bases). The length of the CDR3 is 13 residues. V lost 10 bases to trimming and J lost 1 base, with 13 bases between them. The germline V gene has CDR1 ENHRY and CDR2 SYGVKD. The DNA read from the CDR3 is TGTGCCACCTCGGGACACCAGAACACTGAA. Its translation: CATSGHQNTE. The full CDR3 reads CATSGHQNTEAFF.

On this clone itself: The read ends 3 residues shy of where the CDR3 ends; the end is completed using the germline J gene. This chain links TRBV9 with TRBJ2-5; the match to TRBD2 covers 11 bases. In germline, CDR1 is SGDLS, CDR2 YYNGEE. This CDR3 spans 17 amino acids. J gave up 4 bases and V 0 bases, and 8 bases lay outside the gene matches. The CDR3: CASSVGYSGGGVETQYF. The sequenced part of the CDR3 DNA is TGTGCCAGCAGCGTAGGCTATAGCGGGGGGGGTGTAGAGACC.

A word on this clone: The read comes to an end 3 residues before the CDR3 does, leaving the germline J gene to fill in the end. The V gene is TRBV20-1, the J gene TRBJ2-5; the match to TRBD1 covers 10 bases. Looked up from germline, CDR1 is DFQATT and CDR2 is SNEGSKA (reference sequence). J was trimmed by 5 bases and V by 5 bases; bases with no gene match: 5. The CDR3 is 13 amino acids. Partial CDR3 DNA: TGCAGTGCTCGGACAGGGGGAGCGGAGACC. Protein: CSARTGGAET. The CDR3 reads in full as CSARTGGAETQYF.

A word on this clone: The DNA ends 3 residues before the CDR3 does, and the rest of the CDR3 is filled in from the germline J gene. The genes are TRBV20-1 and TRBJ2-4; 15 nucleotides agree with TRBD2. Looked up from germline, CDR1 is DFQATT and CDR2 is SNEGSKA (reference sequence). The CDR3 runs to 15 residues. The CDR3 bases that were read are TGCAGTGCCATTGGACTAGCGGGGGGGAAGGAGACT. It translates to CSAIGLAGGKET. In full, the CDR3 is CSAIGLAGGKETQYF.

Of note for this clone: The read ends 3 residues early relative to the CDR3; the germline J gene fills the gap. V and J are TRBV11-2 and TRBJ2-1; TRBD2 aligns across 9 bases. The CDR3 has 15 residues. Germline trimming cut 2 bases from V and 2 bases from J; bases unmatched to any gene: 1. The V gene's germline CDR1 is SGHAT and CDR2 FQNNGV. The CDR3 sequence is CASSLLAGPYNEQFF. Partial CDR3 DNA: TGTGCCAGCAGCTTACTAGCGGGGCCCTACAATGAG.

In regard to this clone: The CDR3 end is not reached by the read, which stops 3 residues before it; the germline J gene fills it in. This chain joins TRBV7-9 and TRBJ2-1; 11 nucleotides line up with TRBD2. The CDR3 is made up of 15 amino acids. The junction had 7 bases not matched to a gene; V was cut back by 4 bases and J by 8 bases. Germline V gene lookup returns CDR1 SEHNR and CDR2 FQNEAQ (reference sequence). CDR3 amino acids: CASSSLAGGADEQFF. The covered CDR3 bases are TGTGCCAGCAGCTCTCTAGCGGGGGGTGCCGATGAG.

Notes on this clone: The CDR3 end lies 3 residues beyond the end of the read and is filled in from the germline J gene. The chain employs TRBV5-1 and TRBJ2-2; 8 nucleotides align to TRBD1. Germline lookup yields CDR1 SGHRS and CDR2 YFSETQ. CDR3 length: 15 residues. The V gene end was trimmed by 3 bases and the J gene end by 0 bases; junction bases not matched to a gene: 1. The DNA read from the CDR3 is TGCGCCAGCAGCTGGGACAGGTCGAACACCGGGGAG. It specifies CASSWDRSNTGE. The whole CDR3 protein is CASSWDRSNTGELFF.

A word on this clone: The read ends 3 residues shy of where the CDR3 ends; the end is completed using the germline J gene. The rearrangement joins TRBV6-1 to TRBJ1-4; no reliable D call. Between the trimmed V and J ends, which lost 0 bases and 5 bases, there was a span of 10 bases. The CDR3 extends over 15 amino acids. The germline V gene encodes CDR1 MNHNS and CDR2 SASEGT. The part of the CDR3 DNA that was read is TGTGCCAGCAGTGAAGCCCCGGAGCGAAATGAAAAA. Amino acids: CASSEAPERNEK. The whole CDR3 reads CASSEAPERNEKLFF.

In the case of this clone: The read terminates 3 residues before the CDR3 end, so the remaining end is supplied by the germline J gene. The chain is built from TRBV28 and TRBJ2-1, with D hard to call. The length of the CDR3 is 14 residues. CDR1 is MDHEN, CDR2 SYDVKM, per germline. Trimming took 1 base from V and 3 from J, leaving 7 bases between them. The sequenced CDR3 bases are TGTGCCAGCAGTTTATTGTCAAACTACAATGAG. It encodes CASSLLSNYNE. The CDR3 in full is CASSLLSNYNEQFF.

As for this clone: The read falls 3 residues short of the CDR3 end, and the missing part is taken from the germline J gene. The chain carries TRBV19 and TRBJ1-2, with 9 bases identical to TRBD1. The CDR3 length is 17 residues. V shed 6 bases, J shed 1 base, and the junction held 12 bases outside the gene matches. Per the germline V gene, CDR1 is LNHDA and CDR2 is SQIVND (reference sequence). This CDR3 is CASRLESGTGINYGYTF. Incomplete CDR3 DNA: TGTGCCAGTAGACTAGAATCCGGGACAGGGATTAACTATGGC. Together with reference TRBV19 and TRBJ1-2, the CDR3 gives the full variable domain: DGGITQSPKYLFRKEGQNVTLSCEQNLNHDAMYWYRQDPGQGLRLIYYSQIVNDFQKGDIAEGYSVSREKKESFPLTVTSAQKNPTAFYLCASRLESGTGINYGYTFGSGTRLTVV.

The CDR3 loop is CASSPRQGARETQYF. Partial CDR3 DNA: TGTGCCAGCAGCCCGCGGCAGGGGGCTCGAGAGACC. This chain connects TRBV7-2 to TRBJ2-5, with 8 bases fitting TRBD1. The read gets to within 3 residues of the CDR3 end, and the germline J gene fills in the rest. The germline gives CDR1 SGHTA, CDR2 FQGNSA. V gave up 5 bases and J gave up 4 bases; unmatched junction bases: 9. The CDR3 loop spans 15 amino acids.

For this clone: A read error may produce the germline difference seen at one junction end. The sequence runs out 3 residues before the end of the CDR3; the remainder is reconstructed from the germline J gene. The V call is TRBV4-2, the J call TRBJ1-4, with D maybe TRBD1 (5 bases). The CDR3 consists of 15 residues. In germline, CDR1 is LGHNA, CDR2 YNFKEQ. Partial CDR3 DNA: TGCGCCAGCAGCCAAGGGATGGGGGGTCGTGAAAAA. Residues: CASSQGMGGREK. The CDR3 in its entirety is CASSQGMGGREKLFF.

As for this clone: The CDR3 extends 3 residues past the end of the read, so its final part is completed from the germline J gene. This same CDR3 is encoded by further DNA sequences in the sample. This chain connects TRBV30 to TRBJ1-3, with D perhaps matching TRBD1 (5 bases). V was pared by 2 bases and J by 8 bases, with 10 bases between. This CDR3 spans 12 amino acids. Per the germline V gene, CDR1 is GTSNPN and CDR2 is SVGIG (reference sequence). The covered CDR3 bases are TGTGCCTGGAGTAAAGGGACTCACACC. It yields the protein CAWSKGTHT. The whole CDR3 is CAWSKGTHTIYF.

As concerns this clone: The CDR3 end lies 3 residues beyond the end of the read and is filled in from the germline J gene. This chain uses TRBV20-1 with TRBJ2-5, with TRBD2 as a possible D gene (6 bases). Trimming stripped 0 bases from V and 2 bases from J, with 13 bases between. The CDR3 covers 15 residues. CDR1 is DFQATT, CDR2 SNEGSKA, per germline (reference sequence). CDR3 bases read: TGCAGTGCTAGAGATGGTGGGGGGACGCAAGAGACC. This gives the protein CSARDGGGTQET. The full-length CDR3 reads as CSARDGGGTQETQYF.

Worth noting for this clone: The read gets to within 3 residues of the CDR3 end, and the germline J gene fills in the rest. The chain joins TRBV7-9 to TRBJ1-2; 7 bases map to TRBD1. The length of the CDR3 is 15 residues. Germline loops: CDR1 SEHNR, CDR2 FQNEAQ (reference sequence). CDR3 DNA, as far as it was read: TGTGCCAGCGACCAGGGGGATTTAGGCGATCAGCCC. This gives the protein CASDQGDLGDQP. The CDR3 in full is CASDQGDLGDQPYTF.